This T cell receptor (beta chain) was found in a study of beta chain features in type 1 diabetes. Study-wide points: Shorter TCRB CDR3s, moderately but significantly so, were found in Type 1 diabetes patients in all four CD4+ subsets.

As regards this clone: What it binds is not known.

CD4+ naive, central memory, regulatory and stem cell-like memory subsets were isolated by sorting on CD45RO/CCR7/CD25/CD127/CD95/CD27. The CDR3 is made up of 18 amino acids. Germline V lookup: CDR1 SGHTA, CDR2 FQGNSA. The junction had 9 bases not matched to a gene; V was cut back by 2 bases and J by 3 bases. The authors reverse transcribed all of the isolated RNA, so sequencing captured expressed TCRB transcripts. Profiled with immunoSEQ multiplex PCR; TCRdb holds only in-frame clones, not every one. Of about 260,000 clones detected, approximately 25% appear once; the ten largest clones hold around 0.012%.

The sample taken for sequencing was naive CD4+ T cells from blood. The rearrangement joins TRBV7-2 to TRBJ2-1; 11 bases are shared with TRBD2. The receptor was derived from a woman in her thirties with type 1 diabetes. CDR3 in amino acids: CASSLSGGGLAGYNEQFF. DNA of the CDR3: TGTGCCAGCAGCTTATCGGGGGGTGGACTAGCGGGCTACAATGAGCAGTTCTTC.